The 18 T cell receptor beta chains below were found in one sample sequenced in a study of T cell responses to AZD1222 COVID-19 vaccine (dated by TCRdb to the early 2020s). In light of the paper, this sample's time point label describes: about 28 days (+/-7) after the second vaccine dose. The library relied on the immunoSEQ multiplex PCR assay. Imported from immuneACCESS, the table was reduced by TCRdb to in-frame sequences with V and J called. These copies leave out some clones; in studies compared against another copy, an unresolved V gene accounts for under half, and the cause of the remainder is not known. This sample has 65,000 to 100,000 clones in its table, and under 95% of those were observed once. Together, the top ten hold 8% of the sample. Sequencing was performed on peripheral blood, taken 28 days after the second AZD1222 dose. These TCRs come from an adult who received the AZD1222 COVID-19 vaccine.

As to this clone: At one end the junction does not follow the germline gene, possibly because of a read error. The J gene is TRBJ2-7, the V gene TRBV9; 8 bases match TRBD2. Per the germline V gene, CDR1 is SGDLS and CDR2 is YYNGEE. The CDR3 has 14 amino acids. The CDR3 spells CASSPSFGRANYHF. The CDR3 DNA sequence: TGTGCCAGCAGCCCCTCTTTCGGGAGGGCCAATTATCACTTC.

The chain uses TRBV5-1 and TRBJ2-2; 13 bases are shared with TRBD2. The germline V gene has CDR1 SGHRS and CDR2 YFSETQ. The CDR3 has 17 residues. J lost 4 bases, V lost 4 bases, and 7 bases had no gene match. The CDR3 DNA follows: TGCGCCAGCAGCCGGACTAGCGGGAGTCAAGGCACCGGGGAGCTGTTTTTT. It codes for CASSRTSGSQGTGELFF.

By its share, this clone is medium-sized (0.01 to 0.1%). The chain carries TRBV3-1 (or the pseudogene TRBV3-2) and TRBJ2-7; maybe TRBD1 (7 bases). V was pared by 6 bases and J by 12 bases, with 27 bases between. The CDR3 totals 15 residues. The germline V gene encodes CDR1 LGHDT and CDR2 YNNKEL (reference sequence). This chain's CDR3 is CASRRGEAGTEALYF. Written as DNA, the CDR3 is TGTGCCAGCAGGAGAGGGGAGGCGGGGACAGAAGCCCTGTACTTC.

The V gene is TRBV28, the J gene TRBJ1-1; 9 bases are a match to TRBD1. J gave up 3 bases and V 6 bases, and 5 bases lay outside the gene matches. The CDR3 is made up of 14 amino acids. CDR1 MDHEN and CDR2 SYDVKM come from the germline V gene. The CDR3 DNA follows: TGTGCCAGCAGGAGGACAGGGGCCCACACTGAAGCTTTCTTT. Its translation is CASRRTGAHTEAFF.

The J gene is TRBJ1-1, the V gene TRBV30, with D perhaps TRBD1 (6 bases). The germline gives CDR1 GTSNPN, CDR2 SVGIG (reference sequence). With 0 bases removed from V and 4 bases from J, the gap between germline ends came to 12 bases. There are 14 residues in the CDR3. The CDR3 here is CAWSVRGGSTEAFF. The CDR3 DNA follows: TGTGCCTGGAGTGTACGAGGGGGGTCCACTGAAGCTTTCTTT. Drawing the rest from reference TRBV30 and TRBJ1-1, the complete variable domain is SQTIHQWPATLVQPVGSPLSLECTVEGTSNPNLYWYRQAAGRGLQLLFYSVGIGQISSEVPQNLSASRPQDRQFILSSKKLLLSDSGFYLCAWSVRGGSTEAFFGQGTRLTVV.

The chain recombines TRBV6-5 with TRBJ2-7; 7 nucleotides align to TRBD1. J lost 1 base, V lost 6 bases, and 6 bases had no gene match. Germline loops: CDR1 MNHEY, CDR2 SVGAGI. This CDR3 has 14 residues. CDR3 amino acids: CASSSTGSSYEQYF. The CDR3 nucleotides read TGTGCCAGCAGCTCGACAGGGTCGTCCTACGAGCAGTACTTC.

This chain connects TRBV7-2 to TRBJ2-1, with TRBD2 matching 8 bases. Germline lookup yields CDR1 SGHTA and CDR2 FQGNSA. CDR3 size: 14 residues. V lost 2 bases, J lost 7 bases, and 4 bases stayed unmatched. CDR3 DNA sequence: TGTGCCAGCAGCTTAAGACTAGCGCCGAATGAGCAGTTCTTC. Amino acids: CASSLRLAPNEQFF.

V is TRBV28 and J is TRBJ1-1; 9 positions agree with TRBD1. In germline, CDR1 is MDHEN, CDR2 SYDVKM. CDR3 length: 12 amino acids. The ends lost 6 bases at V and 9 bases at J; junction bases unmatched: 5. The CDR3 here is CASRAGQGKAFF. CDR3 DNA: TGTGCCAGCAGAGCCGGACAGGGGAAAGCTTTCTTT.

V usage is TRBV30 and J usage is TRBJ2-1; 10 nucleotides match TRBD2. The CDR3 is made up of 15 amino acids. Looked up from germline, CDR1 is GTSNPN and CDR2 is SVGIG (reference sequence). The V gene end was trimmed by 0 bases and the J gene end by 8 bases; junction bases not matched to a gene: 7. As DNA, the CDR3 is TGTGCCTGGAGTGTTCTAGCGGGAGTTAGCGATGAGCAGTTCTTC. Protein: CAWSVLAGVSDEQFF.

V usage is TRBV19 and J usage is TRBJ2-1; 10 bases are a match to TRBD2. CDR1 and CDR2 (germline): LNHDA, SQIVND (reference sequence). J lost 9 bases, V lost 6 bases, and 11 bases had no gene match. This CDR3 spans 15 amino acids. The CDR3 is CASSTLAGGSGEQFF. Here the CDR3 DNA reads TGTGCCAGTAGCACCTTAGCGGGGGGCTCCGGTGAGCAGTTCTTC. The full variable domain, in which reference TRBV19 and TRBJ2-1 provide the parts outside the CDR3, is DGGITQSPKYLFRKEGQNVTLSCEQNLNHDAMYWYRQDPGQGLRLIYYSQIVNDFQKGDIAEGYSVSREKKESFPLTVTSAQKNPTAFYLCASSTLAGGSGEQFFGPGTRLTVL.

The chain is built from TRBV5-1 and TRBJ1-5; a possible D gene is TRBD1 (6 bases). The CDR3 loop spans 14 amino acids. Germline V gives CDR1 SGHRS, CDR2 YFSETQ. V dropped 0 bases and J dropped 2 bases, with 6 bases sitting between them. In DNA form, the CDR3 reads TGCGCCAGCAGCTTGGAGGGGGGCAATCAGCCCCAGCATTTT. This encodes CASSLEGGNQPQHF.

V gene TRBV24-1 combines with J gene TRBJ2-6; D is perhaps TRBD1 (6 bases). CDR1 and CDR2 (germline): KGHDR, SFDVKD. The ends were cut back, 3 bases at V and 4 bases at J, with 12 bases in the middle. CDR3 size: 16 residues. The CDR3: CATSDTGSSGANVLTF. CDR3 bases: TGTGCCACCAGTGATACAGGGAGCTCCGGGGCCAACGTCCTGACTTTC.

The rearrangement joins TRBV30 to TRBJ1-4; 9 bases map to TRBD1. Per the germline V gene, CDR1 is GTSNPN and CDR2 is SVGIG (reference sequence). The CDR3 consists of 15 residues. With V trimmed by 4 bases and J by 8 bases, 11 bases remained unmatched. CDR3 nucleotides: TGTGCCTGGAAGACAGGGGGAGGGAAGGGAGAAAAACTGTTTTTT. It yields the protein CAWKTGGGKGEKLFF.

The V and J genes are TRBV6-5 and TRBJ1-1; perhaps TRBD1 as D (5 bases). CDR3 length: 14 amino acids. The V gene's germline CDR1 is MNHEY and CDR2 SVGAGI. The V gene lost 0 bases and the J gene lost 5 bases, with 10 bases spanning the gap. CDR3: CASSYSKGRTEAFF. The CDR3 bases are TGTGCCAGCAGTTACTCTAAGGGGCGAACTGAAGCTTTCTTT.

This clone was recorded once. The identical CDR3 is also encoded by other nucleotide sequences in the sample. The chain links TRBV27 to TRBJ2-7; TRBD2 aligns across 8 bases. J was trimmed by 6 bases and V by 3 bases; bases with no gene match: 7. Germline values: CDR1 MNHEY, CDR2 SMNVEV (reference sequence). The CDR3 is 14 residues long. CDR3 nucleotides: TGTGCCAGCAGTTTCGCGGGGGGAGATGGCGAGCAGTACTTC. Translating gives CASSFAGGDGEQYF.

At least ten counts were recorded for this clone. This chain joins TRBV5-6 and TRBJ2-7; TRBD2 is a possible D gene (6 bases). CDR1 is SGHDT, CDR2 YYEEEE, per germline. V gave up 4 bases and J gave up 3 bases, with 11 bases separating them. The CDR3 is made up of 13 amino acids. The CDR3 spells CASSGGGVYEQYF. The CDR3 nucleotides read TGTGCCAGCAGCGGTGGAGGGGTCTACGAGCAGTACTTC.

The chain couples TRBV7-2 to TRBJ1-6, with D possibly being TRBD1 (6 bases). The CDR3 is 14 amino acids. V shed 5 bases and J shed 8 bases, with 13 bases lying between them. Looked up from germline, CDR1 is SGHTA and CDR2 is FQGNSA. The CDR3 reads CASSPGGGHSPLHF. The DNA of the CDR3 is TGTGCCAGCAGCCCCGGAGGGGGTCATTCACCCCTCCACTTT. Supplemented by reference TRBV7-2 and TRBJ1-6, the full variable domain reads GAGVSQSPSNKVTEKGKDVELRCDPISGHTALYWYRQSLGQGLEFLIYFQGNSAPDKSGLPSDRFSAERTGGSVSTLTIQRTQQEDSAVYLCASSPGGGHSPLHFGNGTRLTVT.

The chain recombines TRBV24-1 with TRBJ2-1, with no clear D. Trimming took 4 bases from V and 5 from J, leaving 5 bases between them. CDR1 KGHDR and CDR2 SFDVKD come from the germline V gene. CDR3 length: 12 amino acids. CDR3 nucleotide sequence: TGTGCCACCAGTGAACTAAACAATGAGCAGTTCTTC. Translated, it gives CATSELNNEQFF.